Below, 21 T cell receptor beta chains from the same sample are listed, as sequenced in a study of metastatic and nonmetastatic thyroid tumors. Thyroid surgery had not been preceded by any treatment in any patient. TCRdb recomputed clones from the PCR reads via MiXCR. This sample has approximately 40,000 clones, with 25% to 30% found just once. The specimen sequenced was blood. The origin of the receptors is a male donor with papillary thyroid cancer or a benign thyroid nodule (not recorded which). Some clones in this sample may be carry-over from other donors' samples.

The V and J genes are TRBV5-5 and TRBJ1-1; D is unresolved. V dropped 4 bases and J dropped 6 bases, with 16 bases sitting between them. Per germline, CDR1 SGHKS and CDR2 YYEKEE (reference sequence). The length of the CDR3 is 14 residues. The CDR3 coding sequence is TGTGCCAGCAGCGTGGACCTCGGGGTCCCTGAAGCTTTCTTT. It translates to CASSVDLGVPEAFF.

This clone was picked up a small number of times. In DNA form, the CDR3 reads TGTGCCAGCAGTTTGGCTTTTGACAGGGAAATCACAGATACGCAGTATTTT. It translates to CASSLAFDREITDTQYF. The chain is built from TRBV28 and TRBJ2-3; TRBD1 matches at 7 bases. CDR3 size: 17 residues. The V and J ends lost 3 bases and 2 bases, in that order; junction bases with no gene match: 11. CDR1 and CDR2 from the germline V gene are MDHEN and SYDVKM.

V and J are TRBV4-2 and TRBJ2-7; TRBD1 agrees at 7 bases. The CDR3 runs 16 residues. Germline V gene sequence: CDR1 LGHNA, CDR2 YNFKEQ. This chain's CDR3 is CSSSQVIAQGFYEQYF. The CDR3 coding sequence is TGTTCAAGCAGCCAAGTGATCGCACAGGGGTTTTACGAGCAGTACTTC.

This clone was counted only a few times. The chain couples TRBV28 to TRBJ2-7; a possible D gene is TRBD2 (5 bases). V was trimmed by 8 bases and J by 3 bases, leaving 11 bases between them. Germline V gives CDR1 MDHEN, CDR2 SYDVKM. CDR3 length: 12 residues. In nucleotides, the CDR3 is TGTGCCAGCGGCAGCGGAGGCTACGAGCAGTACTTC. Amino acid sequence: CASGSGGYEQYF. Full variable domain (rest looked up from reference TRBV28 and TRBJ2-7): DVKVTQSSRYLVKRTGEKVFLECVQDMDHENMFWYRQDPGLGLRLIYFSYDVKMKEKGDIPEGYSVSREKKERFSLILESASTNQTSMYLCASGSGGYEQYFGPGTRLTVT.

This chain links TRBV6-1 with TRBJ2-3, with D possibly being TRBD2 (5 bases). Germline values: CDR1 MNHNS, CDR2 SASEGT. Trimming pared 2 bases from V and 6 bases from J, leaving 15 bases between. The CDR3 is 15 amino acids. Here the CDR3 DNA reads TGTGCCAGCAGTGAAAGCGCCGGCGGGTGGGATACGCAGTATTTT. Residues: CASSESAGGWDTQYF.

DNA of the CDR3: TGCGCCAGCAGCCTGGGGTCTAGCGGAGGCACAGATACTCGGTATTTT. It yields the protein CASSLGSSGGTDTRYF. This chain joins TRBV5-1 and TRBJ2-3, with TRBD2 identical over 7 bases. Germline CDR1 and CDR2: SGHRS and YFSETQ. Unmatched junction bases numbered 22, after V lost 4 bases and J lost 14 bases. This CDR3 is 16 amino acids long.

This clone appeared many times. The rearrangement joins TRBV6-1 to TRBJ1-5, with 8 positions matching TRBD1. Germline CDR1 is MNHNS and CDR2 is SASEGT. V lost 5 bases to trimming and J lost 4 bases; unmatched junction nucleotides: 4. The CDR3 has 14 residues. DNA of the CDR3: TGTGCCAGCAGTCAGGGACAGGAGAATCAGCCCCAGCATTTT. Protein sequence: CASSQGQENQPQHF.

The sample holds many counts of this clone. The chain carries TRBV10-3 and TRBJ2-2; D is uncertain. Deletions cut 4 bases from V and 4 bases from J, with 10 bases between. CDR1 is ENHRY, CDR2 SYGVKD, per germline. CDR3 size: 14 residues. This CDR3 reads CAISGGTGTGELFF. The DNA for the CDR3 is TGTGCCATCAGTGGGGGTACGGGCACCGGGGAGCTGTTTTTT.

V usage is TRBV9 and J usage is TRBJ2-2; 7 nucleotides line up with TRBD1. In germline, CDR1 is SGDLS, CDR2 YYNGEE. The CDR3 sequence is 15 residues long. With V trimmed by 2 bases and J by 2 bases, 3 bases remained unmatched. CDR3 residues: CASSVAGGNTGELFF. Written as DNA, the CDR3 is TGTGCCAGCAGCGTGGCAGGGGGAAACACCGGGGAGCTGTTTTTT.

This clone was seen more than once but under ten times. This sequence joins TRBV11-1 and TRBJ2-7; 12 nucleotides agree with TRBD2. Germline CDR1 is SGHAT and CDR2 is FQDESV (reference sequence). V was clipped by 5 bases and J by 0 bases; unmatched bases: 5. This CDR3 contains 16 residues. The CDR3 loop reads CASSGGLAGLSYEQYF. CDR3 coding DNA: TGTGCCAGCAGCGGGGGACTAGCGGGCCTCTCCTACGAGCAGTACTTC.

This clone was counted ten times or more. Without the conserved terminal phenylalanine or tryptophan, this CDR3 likely stems from a read error. The limits of the CDR3 on the DNA are not certain, so only TCRdb's listed CDR3 is given. The V and J genes are TRBV9 and TRBJ2-4; the D call in the table, TRBD1, was not verified against the DNA. Per the germline V gene, CDR1 is SGDLS and CDR2 is YYNGEE. The CDR3 spans 9 amino acids, including both terminal residues. The CDR3 protein is CASSVVGQG.

Concerning this clone itself: This may be a read error, as it is one base from a much larger clone. This chain links TRBV7-3 with TRBJ2-3, with D maybe TRBD1 (5 bases). This CDR3 region has 15 residues. Trimming took off 0 bases at V and 4 bases at J, with 11 bases between the two ends. CDR1 is SGHTA and CDR2 is FQGTGA in the germline V gene. As DNA, the CDR3 is TGTGCCAGCAGCTTAACGCTGACAGTGCCAGATACGCAGTATTTT. Translation: CASSLTLTVPDTQYF. The full variable domain, rest sourced from reference TRBV7-3 and TRBJ2-3, is GAGVSQTPSNKVTEKGKYVELRCDPISGHTALYWYRQSLGQGPEFLIYFQGTGAADDSGLPNDRFFAVRPEGSVSTLKIQRTERGDSAVYLCASSLTLTVPDTQYFGPGTRLTVL.

The J gene is TRBJ2-7, the V gene TRBV7-8, with TRBD1 identical over 7 bases. V lost 3 bases and J lost 5; bases outside the gene matches: 10. CDR1 is SGHVS and CDR2 is FQNEAQ in the germline V gene. The CDR3 has 15 amino acids. CDR3 in DNA: TGTGCCAGCAGCTTTGTCCAGGCAGGGGGAGACGAGCAGTACTTC. Protein product: CASSFVQAGGDEQYF.

The chain recombines TRBV10-3 with TRBJ1-2; 12 bases agree with TRBD1. The CDR3 is 15 amino acids. Losses at the gene ends were 6 bases for V and 11 bases for J; bases not matched to a gene: 13. CDR1 ENHRY and CDR2 SYGVKD come from the germline V gene. The CDR3 DNA reads as TGTGCCATCAGCACGGGACAGGGGGCCGGCTATAGATACACCTTC. It translates to CAISTGQGAGYRYTF.

This clone showed up just a few times. Distinct nucleotide sequences in the sample also encode this CDR3. The rearrangement joins TRBV6-1 to TRBJ2-7; D gene unclear. The CDR3 is 14 amino acids. Trimming took 2 bases from V and 2 from J, leaving 10 bases between them. Germline V gene sequence: CDR1 MNHNS, CDR2 SASEGT. This CDR3 reads CASSEQPATYEQYF. CDR3 coding DNA: TGTGCCAGCAGTGAACAACCTGCTACCTACGAGCAGTACTTC.

The rearrangement links TRBV20-1 to TRBJ2-7; 7 nucleotides line up with TRBD2. Trimming removed 6 bases from V and 1 base from J; junction bases left unmatched: 9. Germline values: CDR1 DFQATT, CDR2 SNEGSKA (reference sequence). The CDR3 consists of 14 residues. As DNA, the CDR3 is TGCAGTGCGCGTCGGCCTAGCGGTTCCTACGAGCAGTACTTC. Its protein is CSARRPSGSYEQYF.

This clone has a handful of counts. The V gene is TRBV7-8, the J gene TRBJ2-7; D possibly corresponds to TRBD1 (5 bases). Germline V lookup: CDR1 SGHVS, CDR2 FQNEAQ. V lost 1 base, J lost 0 bases, and 7 bases lay in between. The length of the CDR3 is 14 residues. This CDR3 is CASSLGTFSYEQYF. DNA for the CDR3: TGTGCCAGCAGCTTAGGGACATTCTCCTACGAGCAGTACTTC.

This clone was observed a handful of times. The V call is TRBV6-2 or TRBV6-3, the J call TRBJ2-7; no definite D call. V was clipped by 2 bases and J by 4 bases, with 12 bases between them. The CDR3 has 14 residues. In germline, CDR1 is MNHEY, CDR2 SVGEGT. In DNA, the CDR3 is TGTGCCAGCAGTTACGGCAGCGCCGGGTACGAGCAGTACTTC. Its protein is CASSYGSAGYEQYF.

The chain recombines TRBV28 with TRBJ1-2; D remains unclear. Per the germline V gene, CDR1 is MDHEN and CDR2 is SYDVKM. The CDR3 contains 13 residues. The V gene lost 6 bases and the J gene lost 2 bases, with 10 bases spanning the gap. The DNA for the CDR3 is TGTGCCAGCAGCACCACATCAAACTATGGCTACACCTTC. Its translation: CASSTTSNYGYTF.

The CDR3 DNA reads as TGCGCCAGCAGTGATTGTCGGTTCCCCCCCGAATATACCCAGTACTTC. The encoded protein is CASSDCRFPPEYTQYF. V and J are TRBV10-2 and TRBJ2-5; D is uncertain. V was pared by 3 bases and J by 8 bases, with 22 bases between. CDR1 and CDR2 from the germline V gene are WSHSY and SAAADI. The CDR3 extends over 16 amino acids.

This clone was seen many times. DNA of the CDR3: TGTGCCAGCAGTTCCGGGACTAGCGGCACAGATACGCAGTATTTT. Translation gives CASSSGTSGTDTQYF. The chain has TRBV6-4 and TRBJ2-3; 10 nucleotides line up with TRBD2. The CDR3 has 15 amino acids. The V segment lost 5 bases and the J segment 1 base; nucleotides outside the gene matches: 3. Germline V gene sequence: CDR1 MRHNA, CDR2 SNTAGT.